This T cell receptor (beta chain) derives from a study of radiation and T cells in renal cell carcinoma. Profiled with immunoSEQ multiplex PCR; TCRdb holds only in-frame clones, not every one. This sample yields some 72,000 clones, of which around 80% are seen a single time; 5.8% belongs to the top ten. The ends were cut back, 6 bases at V and 4 bases at J, with 13 bases in the middle. There are 13 residues in the CDR3. Per the germline V gene, CDR1 is LNHDA and CDR2 is SQIVND (reference sequence). Time point given: blood 2 weeks post-SBRT. As for treatment: 15 Gy SBRT to primary tumor, nephrectomy 4 weeks later. Clear cell pathology was present in this patient's renal cell carcinoma. The count of this clone is one.

The rearrangement links TRBV19 to TRBJ2-7; weak D call: TRBD1 (6 bases). The sequence came from a man aged 55-75 years with renal cell carcinoma. This sample comprised blood, obtained from a patient whose treatment included radiotherapy and nephrectomy. The DNA for the CDR3 is TGTGCCAGTAGCCGAACAGGGTATTACGAGCAGTACTTC. Residues: CASSRTGYYEQYF.